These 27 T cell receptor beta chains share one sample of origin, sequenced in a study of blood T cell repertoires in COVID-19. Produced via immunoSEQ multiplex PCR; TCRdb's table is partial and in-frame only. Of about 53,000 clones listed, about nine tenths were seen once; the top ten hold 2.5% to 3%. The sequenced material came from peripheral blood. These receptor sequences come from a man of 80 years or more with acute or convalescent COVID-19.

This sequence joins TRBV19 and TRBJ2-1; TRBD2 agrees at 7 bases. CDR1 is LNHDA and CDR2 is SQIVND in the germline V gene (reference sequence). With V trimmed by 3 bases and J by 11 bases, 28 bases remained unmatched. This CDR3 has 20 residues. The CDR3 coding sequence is TGTGCCAGTAGTATCCGGAGGACAACGGTGTCAGCTGGCGGGCGGGGGAAGCAGTTCTTC. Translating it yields CASSIRRTTVSAGGRGKQFF.

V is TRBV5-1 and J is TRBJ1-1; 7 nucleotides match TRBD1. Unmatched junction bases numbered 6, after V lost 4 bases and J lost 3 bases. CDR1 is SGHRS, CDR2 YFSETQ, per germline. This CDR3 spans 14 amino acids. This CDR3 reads CASSPPTGYTEAFF. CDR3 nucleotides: TGCGCCAGCAGCCCCCCGACAGGGTACACTGAAGCTTTCTTT.

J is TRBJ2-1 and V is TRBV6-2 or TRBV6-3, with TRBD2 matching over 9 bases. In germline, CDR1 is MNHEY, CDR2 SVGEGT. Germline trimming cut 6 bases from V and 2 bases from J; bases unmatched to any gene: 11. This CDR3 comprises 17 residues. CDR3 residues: CASSPLIGGGAYNEQFF. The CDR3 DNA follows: TGTGCCAGCAGCCCTCTAATTGGCGGGGGGGCCTACAATGAGCAGTTCTTC.

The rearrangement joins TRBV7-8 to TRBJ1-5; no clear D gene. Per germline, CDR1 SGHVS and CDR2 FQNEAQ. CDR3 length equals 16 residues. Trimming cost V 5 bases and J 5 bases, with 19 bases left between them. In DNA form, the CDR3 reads TGTGCCAGCAGCCACTACCGGCAGAGTCCCTATCAGCCCCAGCATTTT. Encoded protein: CASSHYRQSPYQPQHF.

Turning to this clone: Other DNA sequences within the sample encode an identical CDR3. CDR3 in amino acids: CASRPGQGNSPLHF. CDR3 bases: TGTGCCAGCAGGCCGGGACAGGGTAATTCACCCCTCCACTTT. V usage is TRBV6-5 and J usage is TRBJ1-6; 9 bases agree with TRBD1. Per the germline V gene, CDR1 is MNHEY and CDR2 is SVGAGI. V was clipped by 6 bases and J by 6 bases; unmatched bases: 3. The CDR3 consists of 14 residues.

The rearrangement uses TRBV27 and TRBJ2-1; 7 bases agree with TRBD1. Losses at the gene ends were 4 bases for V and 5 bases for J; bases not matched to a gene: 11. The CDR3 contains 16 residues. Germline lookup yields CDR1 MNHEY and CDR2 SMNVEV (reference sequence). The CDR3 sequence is CASSSPTGLRDNEQFF. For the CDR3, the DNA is TGTGCCAGCAGTTCACCGACAGGGCTAAGGGACAATGAGCAGTTCTTC.

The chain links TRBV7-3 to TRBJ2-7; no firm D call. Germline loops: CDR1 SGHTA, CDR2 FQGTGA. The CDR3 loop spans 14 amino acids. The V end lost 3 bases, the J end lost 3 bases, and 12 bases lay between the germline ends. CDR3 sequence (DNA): TGTGCCAGCAGCTTGGCGCTAGGTAACTACGAGCAGTACTTC. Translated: CASSLALGNYEQYF.

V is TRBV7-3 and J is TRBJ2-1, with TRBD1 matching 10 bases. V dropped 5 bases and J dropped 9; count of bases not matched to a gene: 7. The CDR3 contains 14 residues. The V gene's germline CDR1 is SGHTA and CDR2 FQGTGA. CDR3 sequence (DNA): TGTGCCAGCAGCCCCCAGGACAGGGGGGCTGAGCAGTTCTTC. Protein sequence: CASSPQDRGAEQFF.

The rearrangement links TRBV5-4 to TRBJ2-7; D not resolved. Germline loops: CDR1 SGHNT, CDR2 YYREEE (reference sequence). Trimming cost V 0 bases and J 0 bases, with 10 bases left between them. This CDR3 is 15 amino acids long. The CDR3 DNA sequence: TGTGCCAGCAGCTTGGGAACGGAGAGCTCCTACGAGCAGTACTTC. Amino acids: CASSLGTESSYEQYF.

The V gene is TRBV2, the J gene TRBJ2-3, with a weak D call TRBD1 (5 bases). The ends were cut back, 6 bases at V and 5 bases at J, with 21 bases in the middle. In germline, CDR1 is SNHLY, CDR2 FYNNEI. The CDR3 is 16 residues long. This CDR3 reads CASSPSTRQLGDTQYF. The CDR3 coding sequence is TGTGCCAGCAGCCCCTCGACCCGACAGTTGGGAGATACGCAGTATTTT. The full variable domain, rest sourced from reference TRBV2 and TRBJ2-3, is EPEVTQTPSHQVTQMGQEVILRCVPISNHLYFYWYRQILGQKVEFLVSFYNNEISEKSEIFDDQFSVERPDGSNFTLKIRSTKLEDSAMYFCASSPSTRQLGDTQYFGPGTRLTVL.

The CDR3 DNA reads TGTGCCAGCAGTTACAGGGGGAATGAAAAACTGTTTTTT. Protein product: CASSYRGNEKLFF. The rearrangement links TRBV6-6 to TRBJ1-4; D might be TRBD1 (6 bases). Germline CDR1 MNHNY, CDR2 SVGAGI (reference sequence). The V gene lost 2 bases and the J gene lost 5 bases, with 6 bases spanning the gap. The CDR3 runs to 13 residues.

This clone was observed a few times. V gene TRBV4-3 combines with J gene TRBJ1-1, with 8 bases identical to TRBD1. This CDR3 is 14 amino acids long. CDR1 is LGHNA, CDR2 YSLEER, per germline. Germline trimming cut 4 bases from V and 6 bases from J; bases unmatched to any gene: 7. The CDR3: CASSRVQGAAEAFF. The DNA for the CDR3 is TGCGCCAGCAGCCGAGTCCAGGGGGCGGCTGAAGCTTTCTTT.

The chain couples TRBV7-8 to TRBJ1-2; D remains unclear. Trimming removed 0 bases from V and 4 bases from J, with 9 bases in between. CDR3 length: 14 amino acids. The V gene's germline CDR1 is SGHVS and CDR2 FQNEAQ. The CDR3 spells CASSLALQIYGYTF. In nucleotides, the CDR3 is TGTGCCAGCAGCTTAGCGTTACAGATCTATGGCTACACCTTC. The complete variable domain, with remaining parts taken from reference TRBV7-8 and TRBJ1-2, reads GAGVSQSPRYKVAKRGQDVALRCDPISGHVSLFWYQQALGQGPEFLTYFQNEAQLDKSGLPSDRFFAERPEGSVSTLKIQRTQQEDSAVYLCASSLALQIYGYTFGSGTRLTVV.

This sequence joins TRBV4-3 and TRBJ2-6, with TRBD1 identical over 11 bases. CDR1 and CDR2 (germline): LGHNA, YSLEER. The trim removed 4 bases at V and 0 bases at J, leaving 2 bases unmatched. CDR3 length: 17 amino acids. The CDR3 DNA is TGCGCCAGCAGCCCCGGGACAGGGGGCTCTGGGGCCAACGTCCTGACTTTC. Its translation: CASSPGTGGSGANVLTF.

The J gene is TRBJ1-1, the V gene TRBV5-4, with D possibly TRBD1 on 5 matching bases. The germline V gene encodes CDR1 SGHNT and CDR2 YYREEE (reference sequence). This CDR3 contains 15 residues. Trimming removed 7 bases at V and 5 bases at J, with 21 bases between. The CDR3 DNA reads TGTGCCAGCCACCCGGGGGGTGAGGCTCGAACTGAAGCTTTCTTT. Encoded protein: CASHPGGEARTEAFF.

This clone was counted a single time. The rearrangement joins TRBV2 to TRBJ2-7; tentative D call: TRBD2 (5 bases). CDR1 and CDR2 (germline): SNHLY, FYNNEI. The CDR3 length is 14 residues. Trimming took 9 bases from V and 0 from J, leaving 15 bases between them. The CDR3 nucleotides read TGTGCCAGTGGGAAGCGGACGAGCTCCTACGAGCAGTACTTC. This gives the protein CASGKRTSSYEQYF.

CDR3 amino acids: CASKNAPADTYEQYF. The CDR3 region has the DNA TGTGCCAGTAAGAACGCCCCCGCAGATACCTACGAGCAGTACTTC. The V gene is TRBV19, the J gene TRBJ2-7; the D is unclear. The CDR3 is made up of 15 amino acids. Trimming pared 7 bases from V and 2 bases from J, leaving 18 bases between. Looked up from germline, CDR1 is LNHDA and CDR2 is SQIVND (reference sequence).

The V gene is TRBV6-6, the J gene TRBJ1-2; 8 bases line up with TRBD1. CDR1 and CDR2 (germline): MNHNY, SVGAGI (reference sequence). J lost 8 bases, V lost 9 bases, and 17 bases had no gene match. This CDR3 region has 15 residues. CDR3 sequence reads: CASWDRSGSMVGYTF. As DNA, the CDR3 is TGTGCCAGTTGGGACAGGTCGGGGTCTATGGTCGGCTACACCTTC.

The CDR3 loop reads CARGQGFYGYTF. In DNA, the CDR3 is TGTGCCCGAGGCCAGGGATTCTATGGCTACACCTTC. The rearrangement links TRBV30 to TRBJ1-2, with a tentative D call TRBD1 (5 bases). Trimming removed 8 bases from V and 4 bases from J, with 14 bases in between. CDR1 GTSNPN and CDR2 SVGIG come from the germline V gene (reference sequence). The length of the CDR3 is 12 residues.

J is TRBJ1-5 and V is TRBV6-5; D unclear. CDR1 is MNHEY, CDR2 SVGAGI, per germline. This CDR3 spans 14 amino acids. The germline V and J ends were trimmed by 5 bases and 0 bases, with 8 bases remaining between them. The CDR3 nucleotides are TGTGCCAGCAGTCTCTCTTATAGCAATCAGCCCCAGCATTTT. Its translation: CASSLSYSNQPQHF.

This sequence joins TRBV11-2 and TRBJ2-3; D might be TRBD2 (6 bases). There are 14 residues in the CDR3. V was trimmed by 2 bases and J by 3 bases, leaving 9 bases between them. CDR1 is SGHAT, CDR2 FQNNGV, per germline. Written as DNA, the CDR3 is TGTGCCAGCAGCTTATTCGGGGGAACAGATACGCAGTATTTT. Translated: CASSLFGGTDTQYF.

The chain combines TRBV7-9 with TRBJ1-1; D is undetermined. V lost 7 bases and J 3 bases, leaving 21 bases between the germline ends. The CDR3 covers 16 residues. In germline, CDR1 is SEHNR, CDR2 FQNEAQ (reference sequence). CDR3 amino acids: CASTTTGGLSDTEAFF. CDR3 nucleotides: TGTGCCAGCACCACGACCGGAGGGTTGAGCGACACTGAAGCTTTCTTT.

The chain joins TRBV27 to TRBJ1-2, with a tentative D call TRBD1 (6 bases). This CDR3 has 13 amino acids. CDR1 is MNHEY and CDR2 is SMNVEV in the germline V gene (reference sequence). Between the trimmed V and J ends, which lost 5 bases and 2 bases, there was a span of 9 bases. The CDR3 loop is CASSRQANYGYTF. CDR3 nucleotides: TGTGCCAGCAGTCGACAGGCGAACTATGGCTACACCTTC.

The CDR3 DNA follows: TGCGCCAGCAGCCAAGGGCCCCAGGGGGCATCTGGAAACACCATATATTTT. Amino acid sequence: CASSQGPQGASGNTIYF. The J gene is TRBJ1-3, the V gene TRBV4-1, with TRBD1 matching over 8 bases. The germline CDR1 and CDR2 sequences are MGHRA and YSYEKL. With V trimmed by 1 base and J by 1 base, 6 bases remained unmatched. CDR3 length equals 17 residues.

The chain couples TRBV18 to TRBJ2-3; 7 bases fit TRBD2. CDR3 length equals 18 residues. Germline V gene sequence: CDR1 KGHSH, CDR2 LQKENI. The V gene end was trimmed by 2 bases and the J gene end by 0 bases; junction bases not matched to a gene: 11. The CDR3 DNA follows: TGTGCCAGCTCACCAAGGGTAGCTAGCGGTCCTAGCACAGATACGCAGTATTTT. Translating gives CASSPRVASGPSTDTQYF.

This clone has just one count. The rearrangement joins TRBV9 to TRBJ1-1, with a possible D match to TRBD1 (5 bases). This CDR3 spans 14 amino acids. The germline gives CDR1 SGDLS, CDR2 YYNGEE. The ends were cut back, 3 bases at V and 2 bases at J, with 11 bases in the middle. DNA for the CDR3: TGTGCCAGCAGCGCCCGACAGTCCAACACTGAAGCTTTCTTT. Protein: CASSARQSNTEAFF.

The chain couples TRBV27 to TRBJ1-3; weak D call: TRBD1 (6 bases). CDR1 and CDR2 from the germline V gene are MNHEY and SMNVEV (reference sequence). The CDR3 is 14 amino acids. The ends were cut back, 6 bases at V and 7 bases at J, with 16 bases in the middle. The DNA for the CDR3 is TGTGCCAGCAGGAACCGGGACATGGGGAACACCATATATTTT. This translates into CASRNRDMGNTIYF.